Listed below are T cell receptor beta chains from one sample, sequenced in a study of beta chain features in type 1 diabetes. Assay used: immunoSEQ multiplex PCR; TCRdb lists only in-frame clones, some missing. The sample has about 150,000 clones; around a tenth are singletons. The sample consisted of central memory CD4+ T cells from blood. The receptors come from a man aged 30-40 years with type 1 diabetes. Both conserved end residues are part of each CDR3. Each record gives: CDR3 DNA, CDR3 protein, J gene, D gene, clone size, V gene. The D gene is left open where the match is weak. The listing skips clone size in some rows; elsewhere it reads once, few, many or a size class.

DNA: TGTGCCAGCAGCTTGCGGCTAGCGGGCACTAACCAGCAGTTCTTC
CDR3: CASSLRLAGTNQQFF
J: TRBJ2-1
D: TRBD2
size: .
V: TRBV5-6

DNA: TGCGCCAGCAGCCAAGGACTAGCGGCTTCCTCTGGGGCCAACGTCCTGACTTTC
CDR3: CASSQGLAASSGANVLTF
J: TRBJ2-6
D: TRBD2
size: .
V: TRBV5-4

DNA: TGCGCCAGCAGTACGCTCCCGGGACAGAACACTGAAGCTTTCTTT
CDR3: CASSTLPGQNTEAFF
J: TRBJ1-1
D: .
size: few
V: TRBV4-1

DNA: TGTGCCAGCAGCTTAGGGGCTGGGCAACGCACAGATACGCAGTATTTT
CDR3: CASSLGAGQRTDTQYF
J: TRBJ2-3
D: .
size: few
V: TRBV7-2

DNA: TGTGCCAGCAGTGGGGCAGGGAATCTTGGCTACACCTTC
CDR3: CASSGAGNLGYTF
J: TRBJ1-2
D: .
size: .
V: TRBV2

DNA: TGTGCCAGCAGCTTAGCGGTGGCCGCCCGCGAGCAGTACTTC
CDR3: CASSLAVAAREQYF
J: TRBJ2-7
D: .
size: few
V: TRBV7-9

DNA: TGTGCCAGCTCCGAGGGCAGGAACTATGGCTACACCTTC
CDR3: CASSEGRNYGYTF
J: TRBJ1-2
D: .
size: .
V: TRBV18

DNA: TGTGCCAGCATGCGGGATTGGGAGCAGTTCTTC
CDR3: CASMRDWEQFF
J: TRBJ2-1
D: .
size: .
V: TRBV27

DNA: TGTGCCAGCACACGGGACAGGGCCACCGGGGAGCTGTTTTTT
CDR3: CASTRDRATGELFF
J: TRBJ2-2
D: TRBD1
size: many
V: TRBV19

DNA: TGTGCCAGCAGTGAAAGCGGGAGTGGGGAGCTGTTTTTT
CDR3: CASSESGSGELFF
J: TRBJ2-2
D: TRBD2
size: few
V: TRBV2

DNA: TGTGCCACCAGCGCGGCGGAGGGATTAGGCTCCTACGAGCAGTACTTC
CDR3: CATSAAEGLGSYEQYF
J: TRBJ2-7
D: .
size: few
V: TRBV15

DNA: TGTGCCAGCTCACCCCTGGGACAGGGAATCTCCTACGAGCAGTACTTC
CDR3: CASSPLGQGISYEQYF
J: TRBJ2-7
D: TRBD1
size: few
V: TRBV18

DNA: TGTGCCAGCAGTTTTGTTTGGGCCGGAGGACGGTACCAAGAGACCCAGTACTTC
CDR3: CASSFVWAGGRYQETQYF
J: TRBJ2-5
D: .
size: .
V: TRBV28

DNA: TGTGCCAGCAGTCTTATCCTCCCTGGACAGGGGAGCGGCTACACCTTC
CDR3: CASSLILPGQGSGYTF
J: TRBJ1-2
D: TRBD1
size: few
V: TRBV27

DNA: TGTGCCAGCAGTTTAGTAGCAGGGGCCGGGGCCTATGGCTACACCTTC
CDR3: CASSLVAGAGAYGYTF
J: TRBJ1-2
D: .
size: .
V: TRBV28

DNA: TGCAGCACGCGACAGGATGGCGAGCAGTACTTC
CDR3: CSTRQDGEQYF
J: TRBJ2-7
D: .
size: few
V: TRBV29-1